Each of the 10 T cell receptor beta chains below was sequenced from the same sample in a study of blood T cell repertoires in COVID-19. Method: immunoSEQ multiplex PCR; TCRdb's copy keeps in-frame clones and lacks some. This table has roughly 140,000 clones, under 85% appearing once. The sequenced material came from peripheral blood. These receptors were taken from a human donor in a cohort sampled during active COVID-19.

This clone was recorded once. This chain joins TRBV28 and TRBJ1-2; D is unclear. The CDR3 is made up of 13 amino acids. V lost 5 bases to trimming and J lost 5 bases, with 12 bases between them. Germline values: CDR1 MDHEN, CDR2 SYDVKM. CDR3 coding DNA: TGTGCCAGCAGTGTAGGGAGGGAGTATGGCTACACCTTC. It encodes CASSVGREYGYTF.

The chain combines TRBV7-2 with TRBJ2-3, with 8 bases lining up with TRBD2. Germline loops: CDR1 SGHTA, CDR2 FQGNSA. This CDR3 contains 19 residues. V lost 1 base and J lost 0; bases outside the gene matches: 12. The CDR3 coding sequence is TGTGCCAGCAGCTTAGACGGCCCAGGGGCGGGGGGCAGCACAGATACGCAGTATTTT. This gives the protein CASSLDGPGAGGSTDTQYF.

The chain joins TRBV2 to TRBJ1-2; D is perhaps TRBD1 (5 bases). CDR1 is SNHLY and CDR2 is FYNNEI in the germline V gene. The V and J ends lost 2 bases and 7 bases respectively, with 17 bases between them. The CDR3 totals 15 residues. The CDR3 DNA reads TGTGCCAGCAGTGAATATCCCGGGGGGTGGGCTGGCTACACCTTC. It codes for CASSEYPGGWAGYTF.

This rearrangement joins TRBV4-2 to TRBJ1-5; 9 nucleotides agree with TRBD1. Germline CDR1 LGHNA, CDR2 YNFKEQ. This CDR3 has 15 amino acids. V dropped 4 bases and J dropped 5; count of bases not matched to a gene: 6. The CDR3 spells CASSREQGAHQPQHF. In DNA, the CDR3 is TGTGCCAGCAGCCGCGAACAGGGGGCGCATCAGCCCCAGCATTTT.

This chain links TRBV11-3 with TRBJ2-1; 13 positions agree with TRBD2. CDR1 and CDR2 from the germline V gene are SGHNT and YENEEA. The junction had 8 bases not matched to a gene; V was cut back by 5 bases and J by 1 base. The CDR3 covers 18 residues. For the CDR3, the DNA is TGTGCCAGCAGCCTACTAGCGGGGGGGCTCGGATCCTACAATGAGCAGTTCTTC. It codes for CASSLLAGGLGSYNEQFF. Based on the CDR3 plus reference TRBV11-3 and TRBJ2-1, the full variable domain is EAGVVQSPRYKIIEKKQPVAFWCNPISGHNTLYWYLQNLGQGPELLIRYENEEAVDDSQLPKDRFSAERLKGVDSTLKIQPAELGDSAVYLCASSLLAGGLGSYNEQFFGPGTRLTVL.

The chain combines TRBV6-1 with TRBJ1-6, with 7 bases lining up with TRBD1. V was pared by 3 bases and J by 13 bases, with 3 bases of the junction left unmatched. The CDR3 spans 12 residues. Germline CDR1 and CDR2: MNHNS and SASEGT. CDR3 in amino acids: CASSETQGPLHF. For the CDR3, the DNA is TGTGCCAGCAGTGAGACACAGGGGCCCCTCCACTTT.

V usage is TRBV7-3 and J usage is TRBJ2-3; maybe TRBD1 (5 bases). The CDR3 loop spans 14 amino acids. Trimming shortened V by 4 bases and J by 2 bases, and 10 bases separated the two germline ends. CDR1 is SGHTA, CDR2 FQGTGA, per germline. As DNA, the CDR3 is TGTGCCAGCAGCTCCACAGGTTTCACAGATACGCAGTATTTT. This translates into CASSSTGFTDTQYF.

V is TRBV4-3 and J is TRBJ1-6, with TRBD1 matching over 7 bases. CDR3 length: 14 residues. After removal of 4 bases from V and 9 bases from J, the junction contained 6 bases not matched to a gene. From germline, CDR1 is LGHNA and CDR2 YSLEER. The CDR3 sequence is CASSLNRGSSPLHF. CDR3 DNA: TGCGCCAGCAGCCTTAACAGGGGTAGTTCACCCCTCCACTTT.

This sequence joins TRBV18 and TRBJ1-1; D gene unclear. Germline CDR1 KGHSH, CDR2 LQKENI. V was clipped by 3 bases and J by 2 bases, with 13 bases between them. CDR3 size: 15 residues. The CDR3 nucleotides are TGTGCCAGCTCACCCGGACTCTCGAGAAACACTGAAGCTTTCTTT. As protein: CASSPGLSRNTEAFF.

With regard to this clone: This sample includes further DNA sequences coding for the same CDR3. DNA for the CDR3: TGTGCCAGCAGCTTAGCGGGGGCCGGGGAGACCCAGTACTTC. Amino acid sequence: CASSLAGAGETQYF. The chain joins TRBV7-3 to TRBJ2-5; tentatively, D is TRBD2 (7 bases). From germline, CDR1 is SGHTA and CDR2 FQGTGA. CDR3 length: 14 residues. Between the trimmed V and J ends, which lost 2 bases and 5 bases, there was a span of 12 bases.